This T cell receptor (beta chain) was identified in a study of blood T cell repertoires in COVID-19. This clone was picked up a small number of times. Repertoires were generated with immunoSEQ multiplex PCR, while TCRdb's copy carries only in-frame clones and drops some. The table includes around 190,000 clones, 80% to 90% detected once. This TCR derives from a man aged 45-65 years with active or convalescent COVID-19. Sequencing input: peripheral blood.

For the CDR3, the DNA is TGCGCCAGCAGCCAATCCGACAGCTCCTACGAGCAGTACTTC. This sequence encodes CASSQSDSSYEQYF. The rearrangement links TRBV4-1 to TRBJ2-7, with D possibly being TRBD1 (5 bases). This CDR3 spans 14 amino acids. Trimming took off 2 bases at V and 0 bases at J, with 8 bases between the two ends. Germline V gives CDR1 MGHRA, CDR2 YSYEKL.